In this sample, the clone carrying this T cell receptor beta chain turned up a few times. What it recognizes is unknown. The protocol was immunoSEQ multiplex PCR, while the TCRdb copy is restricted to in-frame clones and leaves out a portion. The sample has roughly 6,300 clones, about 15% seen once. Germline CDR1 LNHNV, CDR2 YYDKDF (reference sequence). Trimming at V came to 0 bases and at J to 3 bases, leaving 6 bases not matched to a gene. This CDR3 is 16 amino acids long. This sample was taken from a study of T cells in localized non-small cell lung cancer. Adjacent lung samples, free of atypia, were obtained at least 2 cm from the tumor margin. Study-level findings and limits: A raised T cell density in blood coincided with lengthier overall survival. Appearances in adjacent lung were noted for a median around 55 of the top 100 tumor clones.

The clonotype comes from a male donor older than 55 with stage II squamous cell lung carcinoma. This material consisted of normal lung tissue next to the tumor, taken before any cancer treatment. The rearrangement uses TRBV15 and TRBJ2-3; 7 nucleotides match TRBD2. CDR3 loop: CATSRDTGGWTDTQYF. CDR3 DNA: TGTGCCACCAGCAGAGATACCGGGGGGTGGACAGATACGCAGTATTTT. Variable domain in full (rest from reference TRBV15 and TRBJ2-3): DAMVIQNPRYQVTQFGKPVTLSCSQTLNHNVMYWYQQKSSQAPKLLFHYYDKDFNNEADTPDNFQSRRPNTSFCFLDIRSPGLGDTAMYLCATSRDTGGWTDTQYFGPGTRLTVL.